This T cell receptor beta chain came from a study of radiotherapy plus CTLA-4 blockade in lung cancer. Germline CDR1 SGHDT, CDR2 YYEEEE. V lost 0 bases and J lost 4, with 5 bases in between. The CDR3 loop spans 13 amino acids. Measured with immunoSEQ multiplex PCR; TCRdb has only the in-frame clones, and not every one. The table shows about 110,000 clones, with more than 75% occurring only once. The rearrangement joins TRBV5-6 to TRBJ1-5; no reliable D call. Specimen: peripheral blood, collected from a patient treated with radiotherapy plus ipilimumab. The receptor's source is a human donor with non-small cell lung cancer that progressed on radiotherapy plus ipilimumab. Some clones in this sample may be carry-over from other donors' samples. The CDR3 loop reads CASSLGRNQPQHF. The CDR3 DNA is TGTGCCAGCAGCTTGGGGCGTAATCAGCCCCAGCATTTT.